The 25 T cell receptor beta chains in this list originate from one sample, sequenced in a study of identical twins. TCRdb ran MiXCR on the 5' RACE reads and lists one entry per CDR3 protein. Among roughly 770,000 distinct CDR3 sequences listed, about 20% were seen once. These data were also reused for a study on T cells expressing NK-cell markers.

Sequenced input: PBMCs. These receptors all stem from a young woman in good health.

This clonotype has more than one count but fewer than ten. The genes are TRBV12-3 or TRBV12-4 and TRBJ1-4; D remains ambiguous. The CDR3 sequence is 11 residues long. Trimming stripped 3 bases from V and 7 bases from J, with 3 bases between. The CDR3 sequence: CASSFAEKLFF. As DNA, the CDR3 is TGTGCCAGCAGTTTTGCTGAAAAACTGTTTTTT.

The CDR3 loop is CASSWTRGNQPQHF. The DNA of the CDR3 is TGTGCCAGCAGTTGGACGAGAGGCAATCAGCCCCAGCATTTT. The chain recombines TRBV2 with TRBJ1-5; D gene unclear. Germline V lookup: CDR1 SNHLY, CDR2 FYNNEI. Between the trimmed V and J ends, which lost 5 bases and 2 bases, there was a span of 10 bases. CDR3 size: 14 residues.

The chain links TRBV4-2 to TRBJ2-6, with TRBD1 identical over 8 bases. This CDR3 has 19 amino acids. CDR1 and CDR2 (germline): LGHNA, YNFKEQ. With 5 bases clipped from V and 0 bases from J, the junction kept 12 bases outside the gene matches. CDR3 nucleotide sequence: TGTGCCAGCAGCTCAAGAGCCGGGACAGGAGACTCTGGGGCCAACGTCCTGACTTTC. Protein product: CASSSRAGTGDSGANVLTF.

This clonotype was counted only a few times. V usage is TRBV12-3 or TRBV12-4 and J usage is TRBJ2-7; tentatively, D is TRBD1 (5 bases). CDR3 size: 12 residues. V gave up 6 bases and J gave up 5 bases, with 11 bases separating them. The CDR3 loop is CASRPDSHEQYF. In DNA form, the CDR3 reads TGTGCCAGCAGACCCGACAGCCACGAGCAGTACTTC.

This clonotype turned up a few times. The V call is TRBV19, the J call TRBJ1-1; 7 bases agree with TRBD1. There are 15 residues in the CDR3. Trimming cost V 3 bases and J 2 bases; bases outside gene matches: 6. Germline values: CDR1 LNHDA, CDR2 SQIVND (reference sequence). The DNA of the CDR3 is TGTGCCAGTAGTATCGTGGGACAGCAAAACACTGAAGCTTTCTTT. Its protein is CASSIVGQQNTEAFF. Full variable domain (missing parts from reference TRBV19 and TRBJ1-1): DGGITQSPKYLFRKEGQNVTLSCEQNLNHDAMYWYRQDPGQGLRLIYYSQIVNDFQKGDIAEGYSVSREKKESFPLTVTSAQKNPTAFYLCASSIVGQQNTEAFFGQGTRLTVV.

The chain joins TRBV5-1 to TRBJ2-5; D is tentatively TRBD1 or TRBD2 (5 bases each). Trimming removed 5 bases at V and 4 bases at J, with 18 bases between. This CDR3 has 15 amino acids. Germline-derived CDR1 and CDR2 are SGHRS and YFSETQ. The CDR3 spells CASRGPSGTRETQYF. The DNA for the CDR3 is TGCGCCAGCAGGGGTCCCTCGGGGACCCGAGAGACCCAGTACTTC. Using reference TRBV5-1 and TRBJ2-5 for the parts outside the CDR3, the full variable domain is KAGVTQTPRYLIKTRGQQVTLSCSPISGHRSVSWYQQTPGQGLQFLFEYFSETQRNKGNFPGRFSGRQFSNSRSEMNVSTLELGDSALYLCASRGPSGTRETQYFGPGTRLLVL.

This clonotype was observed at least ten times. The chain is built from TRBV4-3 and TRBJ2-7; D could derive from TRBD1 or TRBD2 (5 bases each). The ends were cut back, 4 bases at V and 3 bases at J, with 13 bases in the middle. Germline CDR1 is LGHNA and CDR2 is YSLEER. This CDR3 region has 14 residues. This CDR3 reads CASSPQSGGYEQYF. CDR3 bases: TGCGCCAGCAGCCCTCAAAGTGGGGGCTACGAGCAGTACTTC.

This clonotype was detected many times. CDR3 coding DNA: TGTGCCAGCAGTGGGCTAGCGGGGGCCTACGAGCAGTACTTC. It codes for CASSGLAGAYEQYF. V gene TRBV2 combines with J gene TRBJ2-7; TRBD2 agrees at 10 bases. The length of the CDR3 is 14 residues. The trim removed 4 bases at V and 2 bases at J, leaving 2 bases unmatched. Looked up from germline, CDR1 is SNHLY and CDR2 is FYNNEI.

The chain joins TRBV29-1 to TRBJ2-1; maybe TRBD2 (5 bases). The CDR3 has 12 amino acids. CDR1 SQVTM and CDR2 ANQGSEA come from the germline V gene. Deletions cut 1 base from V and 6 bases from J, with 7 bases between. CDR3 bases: TGCAGCGTTGAAGGGAGGATCAATGAGCAGTTCTTC. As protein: CSVEGRINEQFF.

The CDR3: CASSPRLRLGNNEQFF. As DNA, the CDR3 is TGTGCCAGCAGCCCCCGTTTGCGGTTGGGCAACAATGAGCAGTTCTTC. The chain couples TRBV7-2 to TRBJ2-1; D ambiguous. Germline V CDR1 and CDR2: SGHTA, FQGNSA. The CDR3 length is 16 residues. V was cut by 5 bases and J by 5 bases, with 19 bases left in between.

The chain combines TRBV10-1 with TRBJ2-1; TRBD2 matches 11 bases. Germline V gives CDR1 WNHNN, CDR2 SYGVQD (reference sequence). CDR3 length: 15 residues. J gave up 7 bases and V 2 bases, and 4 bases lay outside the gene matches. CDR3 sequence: CASSERGLAENEQFF. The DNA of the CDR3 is TGCGCCAGCAGTGAGCGGGGACTAGCGGAGAATGAGCAGTTCTTC.

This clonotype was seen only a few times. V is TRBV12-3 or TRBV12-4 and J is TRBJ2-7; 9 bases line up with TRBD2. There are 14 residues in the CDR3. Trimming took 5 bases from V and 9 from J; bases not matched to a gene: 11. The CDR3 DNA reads TGTGCCAGCAGTCCACCTCTGGGACTAGCCCGGCAGTACTTC. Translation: CASSPPLGLARQYF.

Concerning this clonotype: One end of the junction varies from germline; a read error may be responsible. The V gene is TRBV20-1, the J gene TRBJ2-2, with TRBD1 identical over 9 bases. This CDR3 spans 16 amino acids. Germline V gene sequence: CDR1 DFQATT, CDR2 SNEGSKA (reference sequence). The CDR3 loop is CCAREVGQGLTGELFF. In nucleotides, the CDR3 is TGCTGTGCTAGAGAGGTGGGACAGGGACTCACCGGGGAGCTGTTTTTT.

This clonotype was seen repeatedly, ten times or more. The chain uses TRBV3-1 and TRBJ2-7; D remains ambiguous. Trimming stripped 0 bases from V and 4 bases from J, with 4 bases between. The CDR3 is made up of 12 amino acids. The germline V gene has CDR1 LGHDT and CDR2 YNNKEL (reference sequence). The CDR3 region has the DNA TGTGCCAGCAGCCAAGATAAATACGAGCAGTACTTC. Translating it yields CASSQDKYEQYF.

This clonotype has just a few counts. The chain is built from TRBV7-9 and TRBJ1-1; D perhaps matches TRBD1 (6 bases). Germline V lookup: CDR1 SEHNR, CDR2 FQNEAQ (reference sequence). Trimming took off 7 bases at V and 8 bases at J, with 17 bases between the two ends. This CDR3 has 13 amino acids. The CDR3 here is CASTNSRGREAFF. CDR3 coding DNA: TGTGCCAGCACCAACAGCAGGGGACGGGAAGCTTTCTTT.

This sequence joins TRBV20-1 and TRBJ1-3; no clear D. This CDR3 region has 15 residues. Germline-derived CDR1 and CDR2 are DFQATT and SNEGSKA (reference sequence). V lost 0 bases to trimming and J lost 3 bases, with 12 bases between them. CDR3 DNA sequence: TGCAGTGCTAGAGATTTTGAAGCAGGTGGAAACACCATATATTTT. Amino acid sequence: CSARDFEAGGNTIYF.

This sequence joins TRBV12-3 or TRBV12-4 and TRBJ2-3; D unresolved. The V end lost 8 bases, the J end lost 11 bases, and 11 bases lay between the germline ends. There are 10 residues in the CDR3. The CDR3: CASARNRQYF. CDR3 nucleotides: TGTGCCAGCGCCCGGAACCGGCAGTATTTT.

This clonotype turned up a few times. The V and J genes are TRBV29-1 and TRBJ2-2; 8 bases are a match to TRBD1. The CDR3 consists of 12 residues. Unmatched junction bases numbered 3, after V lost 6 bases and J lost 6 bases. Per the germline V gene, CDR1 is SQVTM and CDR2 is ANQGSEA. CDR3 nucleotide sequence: TGCAGCGTCGACAGGGGAGCCGGGGAGCTGTTTTTT. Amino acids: CSVDRGAGELFF.

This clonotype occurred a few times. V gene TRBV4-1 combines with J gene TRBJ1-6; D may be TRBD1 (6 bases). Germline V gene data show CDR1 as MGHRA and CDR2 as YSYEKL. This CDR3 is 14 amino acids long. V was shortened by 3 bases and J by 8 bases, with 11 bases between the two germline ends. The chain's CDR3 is CASSQGHRDSPLHF. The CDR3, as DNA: TGCGCCAGCAGCCAGGGACATCGGGATTCACCCCTCCACTTT.

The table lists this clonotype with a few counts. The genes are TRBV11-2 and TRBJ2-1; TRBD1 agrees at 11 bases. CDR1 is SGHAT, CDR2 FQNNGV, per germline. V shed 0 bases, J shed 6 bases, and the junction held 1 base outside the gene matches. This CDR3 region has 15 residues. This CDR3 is CASSLEGTGGNEQFF. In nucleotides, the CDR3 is TGTGCCAGCAGCTTAGAAGGGACAGGGGGCAATGAGCAGTTCTTC.

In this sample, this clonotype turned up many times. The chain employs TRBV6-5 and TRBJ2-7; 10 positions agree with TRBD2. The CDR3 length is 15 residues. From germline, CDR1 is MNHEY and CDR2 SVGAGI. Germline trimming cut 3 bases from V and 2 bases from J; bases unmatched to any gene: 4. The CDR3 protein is CASSYASGRAYEQYF. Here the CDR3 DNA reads TGTGCCAGCAGTTATGCTAGCGGGAGAGCCTACGAGCAGTACTTC.

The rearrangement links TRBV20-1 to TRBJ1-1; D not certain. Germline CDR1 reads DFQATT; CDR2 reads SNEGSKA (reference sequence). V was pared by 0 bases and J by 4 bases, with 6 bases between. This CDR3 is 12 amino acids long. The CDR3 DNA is TGCAGTGCTAGAGAAGGGTCCACTGAAGCTTTCTTT. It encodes CSAREGSTEAFF.

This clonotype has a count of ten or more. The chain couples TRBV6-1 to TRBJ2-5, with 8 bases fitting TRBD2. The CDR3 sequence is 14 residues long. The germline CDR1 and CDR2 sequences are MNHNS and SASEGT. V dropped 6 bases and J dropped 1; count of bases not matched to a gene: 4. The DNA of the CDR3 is TGTGCCAGCAGACCCGGGACTAGCCAAGAGACCCAGTACTTC. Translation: CASRPGTSQETQYF.

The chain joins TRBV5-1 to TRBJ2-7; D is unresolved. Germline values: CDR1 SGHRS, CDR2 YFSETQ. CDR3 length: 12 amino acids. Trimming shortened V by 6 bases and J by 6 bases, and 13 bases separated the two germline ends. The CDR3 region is CASMPSRGEQYF. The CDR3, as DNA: TGCGCCAGCATGCCGAGTCGCGGCGAGCAGTACTTC.

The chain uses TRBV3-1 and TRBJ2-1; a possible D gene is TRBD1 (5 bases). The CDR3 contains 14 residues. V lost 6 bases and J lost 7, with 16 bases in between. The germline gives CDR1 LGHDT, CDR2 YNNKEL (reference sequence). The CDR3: CASRVGHSRNEQFF. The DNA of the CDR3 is TGTGCCAGCAGGGTGGGGCATTCCCGAAATGAGCAGTTCTTC.